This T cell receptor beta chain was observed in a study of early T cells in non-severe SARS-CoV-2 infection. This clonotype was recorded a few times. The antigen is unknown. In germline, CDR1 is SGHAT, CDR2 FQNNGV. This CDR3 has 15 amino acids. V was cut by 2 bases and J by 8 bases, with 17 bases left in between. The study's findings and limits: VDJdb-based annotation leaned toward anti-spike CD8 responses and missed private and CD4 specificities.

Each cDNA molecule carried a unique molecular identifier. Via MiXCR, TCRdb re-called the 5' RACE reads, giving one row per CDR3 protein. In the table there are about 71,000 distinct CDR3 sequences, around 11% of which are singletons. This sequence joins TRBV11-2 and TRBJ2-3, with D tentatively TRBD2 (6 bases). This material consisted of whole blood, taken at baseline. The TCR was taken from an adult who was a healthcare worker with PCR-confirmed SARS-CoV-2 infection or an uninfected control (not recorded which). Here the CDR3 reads CASSLYSGGLGTQYF. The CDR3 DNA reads TGTGCCAGCAGCTTATATAGCGGTGGGTTGGGTACGCAGTATTTT.